Included here is one T cell receptor beta chain sequence, with context. The data belong to a study of cytomegalovirus exposure and HLA in healthy donors. Study details: A subsequent analysis reported that the approximately 120 validation repertoires were produced on the same platform that had also been used for the roughly 700 first-cohort repertoires.

Germline V CDR1 and CDR2: SGHVS, FQNEAQ. There are 16 residues in the CDR3. Trimming took 1 base from V and 0 from J; bases not matched to a gene: 6. The method was immunoSEQ multiplex PCR; TCRdb's version includes in-frame clones alone and lacks a portion of them. The sample yields about 140,000 clones, 88% seen once. The clonotype was recovered from a woman under 30 in good health and CMV-seropositive. The chain has TRBV7-8 and TRBJ2-7, with 7 bases fitting TRBD1. The sequenced material came from PBMCs. The CDR3 nucleotides read TGTGCCAGCAGCTTAGGAGTCGGGACAGCCTCCTACGAGCAGTACTTC. Its translation is CASSLGVGTASYEQYF.